The T cell receptor beta chain under discussion was sequenced for a study of T-cell memory formation after mild COVID-19. This clonotype turned up a few times. The CDR3 loop spans 14 amino acids. Germline loops: CDR1 SGHRS, CDR2 YFSETQ. The V end was cut by 3 bases, the J end by 2 bases, with 11 bases between. TCRdb used MiXCR to reprocess the 5' RACE reads, holding one entry per CDR3 protein. Of over 400,000 distinct CDR3 sequences listed, less than 25% were seen once; the top ten hold 10% to 15%. Sequenced input: PBMCs or a T cell subset sorted from them (not recorded which). This sequence joins TRBV5-1 and TRBJ2-5; perhaps TRBD2 as D (6 bases). This sequence originates from an adult woman who had mild COVID-19 (a few samples of this study predate the infection). Cell type and time point are not known. CDR3 sequence: CASSSRTTQETQYF. The CDR3 DNA reads as TGCGCCAGCAGCTCGAGGACTACTCAAGAGACCCAGTACTTC.